The sequence of this TCR beta chain was determined in a study of cytomegalovirus exposure and HLA in healthy donors. General study findings and limits: Fewer N-insertions than the roughly 600-donor mean were reportedly shown by an Asian-associated ancestry cluster in a later analysis. Looking again later, the authors saw that most CMV-associated TCR beta chains seemed HLA-restricted.

On this clone: Its antigen is still unknown.

Participants comprised healthy donors of bone marrow. The CDR3 runs to 16 residues. CDR1 and CDR2 (germline): SGHRS, YFSETQ. The V segment lost 4 bases and the J segment 2 bases; nucleotides outside the gene matches: 7. 13 Jbeta primers and 60 Vbeta primers were used for the PCR. Sequencing used immunoSEQ multiplex PCR; TCRdb keeps in-frame clones, though not all of them. This table holds 150,000 to 200,000 clones, 75% to 90% found once. The sequenced sample consisted of PBMCs. The chain employs TRBV5-1 and TRBJ2-2, with 8 bases lining up with TRBD1. The receptor's source is a woman under 30 in good health and CMV-seronegative. CDR3 bases: TGCGCCAGCAGCCAGCGACAGGGGCTTAACACCGGGGAGCTGTTTTTT. It encodes CASSQRQGLNTGELFF.